One sample yielded the 3 T cell receptor beta chains listed below, sequenced in a study of vaccination and CD4 T cells after COVID-19. TCRdb re-derived calls from the PCR reads in MiXCR, one entry per CDR3 protein. The sample holds some 27,000 distinct CDR3 sequences; over 40% are singletons and the top ten take more than 5.5%. Time point here: late sampling 161 to 241 days after vaccination in a few convalescent patients. This specimen consisted of CD4+ T cells from blood, obtained about 7 months after SARS-CoV-2 vaccination. These receptors came from a human donor who had recovered from COVID-19.

This chain links TRBV20-1 with TRBJ2-1; 14 nucleotides align to TRBD2. This CDR3 has 15 residues. Germline lookup yields CDR1 DFQATT and CDR2 SNEGSKA (reference sequence). J lost 10 bases, V lost 4 bases, and 9 bases had no gene match. This chain's CDR3 is CSATGTSGSGREQFF. The DNA of the CDR3 is TGCAGTGCTACCGGGACTAGCGGGAGCGGTAGAGAGCAGTTCTTC.

V is TRBV10-3 and J is TRBJ2-7, with a tentative D call TRBD2 (6 bases). V dropped 4 bases and J dropped 2 bases, with 21 bases sitting between them. Germline lookup yields CDR1 ENHRY and CDR2 SYGVKD. The CDR3 extends over 17 amino acids. The chain's CDR3 is CAISGNSNSGPTYEQYF. In DNA form, the CDR3 reads TGTGCCATCAGTGGGAATTCAAATAGCGGCCCCACCTACGAGCAGTACTTC.

The chain is built from TRBV6-5 and TRBJ2-6; D gene uncertain. Trimming shortened V by 2 bases and J by 2 bases, and 4 bases separated the two germline ends. CDR3 size: 14 residues. Germline assignment: CDR1 MNHEY and CDR2 SVGAGI. CDR3 amino acids: CASSYIAGANVLTF. The CDR3 DNA sequence: TGTGCCAGCAGTTACATTGCTGGGGCCAACGTCCTGACTTTC.